This T cell receptor beta chain was sequenced for a study of blood T cell repertoires in COVID-19. Authors' data handling: Counts of nucleated cells, estimated from reference gene primer amplification, were obtained. Data came from immunoSEQ multiplex PCR; TCRdb stores just in-frame clones and leaves some out. V, J and clone size were drawn from that table, and D and trimming were deduced from the DNA. Among some 160,000 clones, about four fifths were seen once, and the ten largest hold less than 4%. Everyone who took part was roughly 18 to 89 years old, and they came from about two dozen US areas. Participant-given clinical history determined each cohort assignment. This receptor was obtained from a woman aged 60-75 years who had recovered from COVID-19. The sequenced material came from PBMCs or T cells enriched from blood (not recorded which).

CDR3 DNA sequence: TGTGCCAGCAACCAGGCTTCGGGGGGCAATCAGCCCCAGCATTTT. Its translation is CASNQASGGNQPQHF. This chain uses TRBV6-5 with TRBJ1-5, with D maybe TRBD1 (5 bases). The germline CDR1 and CDR2 sequences are MNHEY and SVGAGI. This CDR3 has 15 amino acids. V lost 7 bases, J lost 2 bases, and 15 bases lay in between.